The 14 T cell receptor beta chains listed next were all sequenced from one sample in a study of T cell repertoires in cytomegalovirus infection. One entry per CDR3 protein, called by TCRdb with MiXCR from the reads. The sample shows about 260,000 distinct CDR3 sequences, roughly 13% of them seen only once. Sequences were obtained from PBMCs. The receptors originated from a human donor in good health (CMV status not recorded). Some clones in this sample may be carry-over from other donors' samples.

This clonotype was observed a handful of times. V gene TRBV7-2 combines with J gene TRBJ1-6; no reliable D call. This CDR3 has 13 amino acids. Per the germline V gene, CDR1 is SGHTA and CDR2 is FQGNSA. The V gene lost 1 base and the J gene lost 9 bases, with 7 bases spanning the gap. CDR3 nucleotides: TGTGCCAGCAGCTTAGGTGAAGGTTCACCCCTCCACTTT. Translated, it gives CASSLGEGSPLHF.

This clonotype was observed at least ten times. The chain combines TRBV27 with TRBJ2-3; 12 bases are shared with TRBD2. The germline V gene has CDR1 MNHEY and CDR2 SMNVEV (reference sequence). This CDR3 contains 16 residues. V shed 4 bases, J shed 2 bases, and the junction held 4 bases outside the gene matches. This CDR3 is CASSSGLAGYTDTQYF. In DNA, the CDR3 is TGTGCCAGCAGTTCCGGACTAGCGGGGTACACAGATACGCAGTATTTT.

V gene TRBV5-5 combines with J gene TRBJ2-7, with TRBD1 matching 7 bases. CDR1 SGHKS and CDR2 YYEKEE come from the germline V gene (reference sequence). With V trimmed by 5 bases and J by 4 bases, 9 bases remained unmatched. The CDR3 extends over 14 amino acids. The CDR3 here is CASSGMDRTYEQYF. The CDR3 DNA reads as TGTGCCAGCAGTGGAATGGACAGGACGTACGAGCAGTACTTC.

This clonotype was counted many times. The CDR3 nucleotides read TGCGCCAGCAGCCAAGATTCGGTCTCGGGGAATCAGCCCCAGCATTTT. It is translated as CASSQDSVSGNQPQHF. The rearrangement joins TRBV4-1 to TRBJ1-5; D not certain. CDR1 MGHRA and CDR2 YSYEKL come from the germline V gene. The CDR3 runs to 16 residues. The germline V and J ends were trimmed by 0 bases and 4 bases, with 13 bases remaining between them.

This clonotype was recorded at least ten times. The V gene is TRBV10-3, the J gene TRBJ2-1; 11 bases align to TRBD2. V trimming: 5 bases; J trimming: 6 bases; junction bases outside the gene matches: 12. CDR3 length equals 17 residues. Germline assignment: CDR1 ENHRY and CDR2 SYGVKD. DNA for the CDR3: TGTGCCATCAGTCCCATTAGCGGGGGGGCCCAAGGCAATGAGCAGTTCTTC. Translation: CAISPISGGAQGNEQFF.

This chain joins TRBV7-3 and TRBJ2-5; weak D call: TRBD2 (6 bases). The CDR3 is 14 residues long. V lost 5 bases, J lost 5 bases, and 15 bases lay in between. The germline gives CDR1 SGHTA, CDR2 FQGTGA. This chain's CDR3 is CASSPRRGHETQYF. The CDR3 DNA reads TGTGCCAGCAGCCCACGGAGGGGTCATGAGACCCAGTACTTC.

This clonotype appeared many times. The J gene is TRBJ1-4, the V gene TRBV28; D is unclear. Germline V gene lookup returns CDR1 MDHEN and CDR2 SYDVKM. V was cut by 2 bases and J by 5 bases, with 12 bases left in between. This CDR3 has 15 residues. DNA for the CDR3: TGTGCCAGCAGTTTAGGTGTAGGGCTGAATGAAAAACTGTTTTTT. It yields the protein CASSLGVGLNEKLFF.

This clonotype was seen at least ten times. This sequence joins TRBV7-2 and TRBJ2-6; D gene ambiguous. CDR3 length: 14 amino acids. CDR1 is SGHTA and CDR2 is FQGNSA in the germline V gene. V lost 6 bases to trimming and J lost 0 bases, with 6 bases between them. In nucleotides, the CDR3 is TGTGCCAGCAGGGTCTTCTCTGGGGCCAACGTCCTGACTTTC. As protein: CASRVFSGANVLTF. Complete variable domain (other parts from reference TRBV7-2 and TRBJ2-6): GAGVSQSPSNKVTEKGKDVELRCDPISGHTALYWYRQSLGQGLEFLIYFQGNSAPDKSGLPSDRFSAERTGGSVSTLTIQRTQQEDSAVYLCASRVFSGANVLTFGAGSRLTVL.

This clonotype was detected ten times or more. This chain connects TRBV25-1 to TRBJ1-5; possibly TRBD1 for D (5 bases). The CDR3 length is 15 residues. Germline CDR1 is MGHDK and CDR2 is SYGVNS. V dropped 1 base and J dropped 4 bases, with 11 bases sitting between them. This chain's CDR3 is CASSESAGGNQPQHF. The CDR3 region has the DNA TGTGCCAGCAGTGAATCCGCGGGGGGGAATCAGCCCCAGCATTTT.

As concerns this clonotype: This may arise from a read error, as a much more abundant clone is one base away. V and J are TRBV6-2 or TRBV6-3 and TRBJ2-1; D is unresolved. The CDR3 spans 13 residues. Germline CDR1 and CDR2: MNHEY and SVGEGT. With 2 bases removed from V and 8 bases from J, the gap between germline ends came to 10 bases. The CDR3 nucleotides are TGTGCCAGCAGTTACGGGGATGGGGATGAGCAGTTCTTC. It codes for CASSYGDGDEQFF.

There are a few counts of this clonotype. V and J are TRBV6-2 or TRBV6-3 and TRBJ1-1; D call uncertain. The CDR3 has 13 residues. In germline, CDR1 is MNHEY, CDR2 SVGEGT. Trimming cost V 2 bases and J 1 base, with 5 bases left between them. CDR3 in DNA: TGTGCCAGCAGTTACGAGGGGAACACTGAAGCTTTCTTT. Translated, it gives CASSYEGNTEAFF.

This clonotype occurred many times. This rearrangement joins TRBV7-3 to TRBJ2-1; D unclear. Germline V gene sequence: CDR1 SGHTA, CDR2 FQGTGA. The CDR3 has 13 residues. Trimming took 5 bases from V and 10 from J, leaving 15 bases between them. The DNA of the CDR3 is TGTGCCAGCAGCCCCGGGCCCCCGAAGGAGCAGTTCTTC. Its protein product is CASSPGPPKEQFF.

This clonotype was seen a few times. The CDR3 spells CASSPGPLTDTQYF. CDR3 nucleotides: TGTGCCAGCAGCCCGGGTCCCCTCACAGATACGCAGTATTTT. The chain carries TRBV6-5 and TRBJ2-3; unclear D gene. Between the trimmed V and J ends, which lost 6 bases and 2 bases, there was a span of 12 bases. The germline CDR1 and CDR2 sequences are MNHEY and SVGAGI. The CDR3 runs 14 residues.

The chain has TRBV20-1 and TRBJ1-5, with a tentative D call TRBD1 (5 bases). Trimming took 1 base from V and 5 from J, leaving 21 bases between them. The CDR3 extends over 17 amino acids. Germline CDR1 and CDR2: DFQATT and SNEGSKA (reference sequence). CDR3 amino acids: CSARGYPMGVRDQPQHF. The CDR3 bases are TGCAGTGCTAGAGGATACCCTATGGGGGTTAGAGATCAGCCCCAGCATTTT.